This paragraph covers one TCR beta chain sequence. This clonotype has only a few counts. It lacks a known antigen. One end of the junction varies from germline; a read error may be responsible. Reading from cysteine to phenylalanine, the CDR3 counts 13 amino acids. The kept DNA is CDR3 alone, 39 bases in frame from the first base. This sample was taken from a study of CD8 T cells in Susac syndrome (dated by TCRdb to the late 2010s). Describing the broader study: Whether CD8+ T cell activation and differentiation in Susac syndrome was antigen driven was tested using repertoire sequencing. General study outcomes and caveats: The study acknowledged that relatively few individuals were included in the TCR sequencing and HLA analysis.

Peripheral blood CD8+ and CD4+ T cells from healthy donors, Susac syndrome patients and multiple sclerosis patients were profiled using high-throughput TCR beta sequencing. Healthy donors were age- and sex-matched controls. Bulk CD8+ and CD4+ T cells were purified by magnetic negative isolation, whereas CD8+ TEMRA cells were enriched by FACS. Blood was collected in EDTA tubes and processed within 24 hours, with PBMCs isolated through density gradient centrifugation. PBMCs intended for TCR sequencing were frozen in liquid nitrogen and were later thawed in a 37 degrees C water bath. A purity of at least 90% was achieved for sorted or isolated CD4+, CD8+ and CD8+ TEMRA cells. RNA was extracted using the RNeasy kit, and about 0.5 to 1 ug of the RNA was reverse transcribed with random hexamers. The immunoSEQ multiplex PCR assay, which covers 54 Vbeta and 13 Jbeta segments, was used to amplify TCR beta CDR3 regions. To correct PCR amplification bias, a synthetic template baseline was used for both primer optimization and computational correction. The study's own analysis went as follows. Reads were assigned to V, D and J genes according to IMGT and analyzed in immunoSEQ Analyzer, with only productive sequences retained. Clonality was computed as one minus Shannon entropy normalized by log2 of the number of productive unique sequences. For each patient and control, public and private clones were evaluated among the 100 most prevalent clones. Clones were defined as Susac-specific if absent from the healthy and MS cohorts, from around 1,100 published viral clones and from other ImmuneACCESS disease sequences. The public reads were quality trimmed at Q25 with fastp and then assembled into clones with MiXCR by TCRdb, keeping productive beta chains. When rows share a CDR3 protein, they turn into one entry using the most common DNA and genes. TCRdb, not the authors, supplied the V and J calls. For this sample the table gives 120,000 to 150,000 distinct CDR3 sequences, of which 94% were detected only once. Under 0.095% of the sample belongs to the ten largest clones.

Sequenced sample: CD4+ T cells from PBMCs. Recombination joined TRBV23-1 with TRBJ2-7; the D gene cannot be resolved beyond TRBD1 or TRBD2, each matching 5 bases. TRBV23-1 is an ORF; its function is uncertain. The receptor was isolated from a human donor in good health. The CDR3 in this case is CASRQWGSYEQYF. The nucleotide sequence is TGCGCCAGCAGGCAATGGGGGTCCTACGAGCAGTACTTC.